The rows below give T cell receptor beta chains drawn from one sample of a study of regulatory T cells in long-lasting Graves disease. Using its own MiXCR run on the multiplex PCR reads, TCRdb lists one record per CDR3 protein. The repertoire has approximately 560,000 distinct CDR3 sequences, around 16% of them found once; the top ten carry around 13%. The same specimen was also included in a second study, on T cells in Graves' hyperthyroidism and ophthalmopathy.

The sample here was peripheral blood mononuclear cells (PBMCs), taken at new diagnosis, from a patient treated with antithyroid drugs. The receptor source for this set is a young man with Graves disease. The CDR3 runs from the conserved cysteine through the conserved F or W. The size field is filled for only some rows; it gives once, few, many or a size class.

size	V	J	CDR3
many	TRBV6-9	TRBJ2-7	CASSYTGGYEQYF
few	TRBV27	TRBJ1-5	CASSLLGGQATLGRNQPQHF
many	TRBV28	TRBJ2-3	CASRGLAGDTQYF
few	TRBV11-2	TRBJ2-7	CASSSPWGEQYF
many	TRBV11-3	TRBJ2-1	CASSRSVIYNEQFF
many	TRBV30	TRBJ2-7	CAWKPAGGGRQYF
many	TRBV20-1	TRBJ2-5	CSASIGGPKSETQYF
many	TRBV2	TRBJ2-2	CASTLPGELFF
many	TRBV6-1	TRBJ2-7	CASSLVGKAYEQYF
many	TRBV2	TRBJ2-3	CASSADRTSDTQYF
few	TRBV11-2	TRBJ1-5	CASSLNRGGQPQHF
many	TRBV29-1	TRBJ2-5	CSVEEAVQETQYF
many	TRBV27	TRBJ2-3	CASSFRLAGVTDTQYF
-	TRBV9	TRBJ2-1	CASSVARLFYNEQFF
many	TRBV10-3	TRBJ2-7	CAISEDRDTSEQYF
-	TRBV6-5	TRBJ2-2	CASSYPETGELFF
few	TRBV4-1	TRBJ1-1	CASSQEGSGATTEAFF
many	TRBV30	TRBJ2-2	CAWIRGTGTGELFF
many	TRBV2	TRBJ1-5	CAGAGGENQPQHF
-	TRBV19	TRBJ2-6	CASRLDSGANVLTF
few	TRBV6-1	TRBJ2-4	CASNERDKNIQYF
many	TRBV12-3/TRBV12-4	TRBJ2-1	CASSPPGGDRGRNEQFF
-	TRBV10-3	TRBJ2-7	CAISESTLSGRVGYKQYF
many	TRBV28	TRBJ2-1	CASSLEGTSGGQQFF
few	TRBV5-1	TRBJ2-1	CASSWTGTSGYNEQFF
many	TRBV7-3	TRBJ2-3	CASSSGLAGGSDTQYF
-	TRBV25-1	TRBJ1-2	CASSGVGGQLIYGYTF
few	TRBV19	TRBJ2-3	CASSISGLLTDTQYF
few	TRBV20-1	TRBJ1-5	CSATDGSNQPQHF
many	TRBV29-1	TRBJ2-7	CSVLLGVASGRDEQYF
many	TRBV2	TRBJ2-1	CASSAGTSGHNEQFF
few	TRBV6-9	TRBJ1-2	CASSSQALNGYTF
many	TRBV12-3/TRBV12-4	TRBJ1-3	CASSLMLGQGLNTIYF
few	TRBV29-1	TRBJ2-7	CSGRRGDEQYF
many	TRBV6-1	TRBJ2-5	CASSLDSRYQETQYF
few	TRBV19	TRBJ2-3	CASSATRSDTQYF
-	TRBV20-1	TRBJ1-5	CSARESGTGGSQPQHF
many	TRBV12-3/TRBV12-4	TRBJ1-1	CASSSTRATEAFF
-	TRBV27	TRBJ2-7	CASSWLGGGGGSSYEQYF
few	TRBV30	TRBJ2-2	CAWSAEEGMSGELFF
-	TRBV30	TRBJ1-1	CAWDYDSEGGAFF